This record covers a single TCR beta chain. The antigen is not known. This sample stems from a study of OX40 agonist ivuxolimab in advanced cancers. Per germline, CDR1 SGHAT and CDR2 FQNNGV. V lost 1 base to trimming and J lost 6 bases, with 3 bases between them. The CDR3 consists of 12 residues. Study-level results: On average, CD8+ T cells showed a greater number of expanded clones than CD4+. Also showing low normalized T-cell clonal expansion were some of the nonresponders.

The assay was immunoSEQ multiplex PCR, and TCRdb's table has in-frame clones only and misses some. The table includes roughly 80,000 clones, approximately 86% detected once. The TCR comes from an adult with an advanced solid tumor such as melanoma, head and neck, liver or kidney cancer. The V call is TRBV11-2, the J call TRBJ2-2; D not certain. The sample in question was CD4+ or CD8+ T cells sorted from blood, obtained in a trial of the OX40 agonist ivuxolimab. CDR3 residues: CASSLVPGELFF. As DNA, the CDR3 is TGTGCCAGCAGCTTAGTCCCCGGGGAGCTGTTTTTT.